Below, 2 T cell receptor beta chains from the same sample are listed, as sequenced in a study of Graves' ophthalmopathy and Graves' hyperthyroidism. RNA served as the template for amplifying TCR beta CDR3 regions. HTBI primers were employed in first-round RT-PCR, then a second-round multiplex PCR followed. TCRdb itself ran the multiplex PCR reads through MiXCR, one entry per CDR3 protein. The sample lists around 670,000 distinct CDR3 sequences; 40% were seen once. The material sequenced was peripheral blood. Receptors were obtained from an adult man with Graves' ophthalmopathy.

This clonotype was recorded once. The chain couples TRBV7-2 to TRBJ2-7; TRBD2 matches at 11 bases. The germline gives CDR1 SGHTA, CDR2 FQGNSA. The CDR3 extends over 15 amino acids. V was clipped by 5 bases and J by 4 bases; unmatched bases: 7. CDR3 in DNA: TGTGCCAGCAGCCCGAGGGCTAGCGGGGGGTACGAGCAGTACTTC. Encoded protein: CASSPRASGGYEQYF.

On this clonotype itself: One end of the junction does not line up with germline, which may come from a read error. The V gene is TRBV10-3, the J gene TRBJ1-5; the D is unclear. Germline lookup yields CDR1 ENHRY and CDR2 SYGVKD. The CDR3 spans 14 residues. In nucleotides, the CDR3 is TGTGCCAGCAGTTACTCTTGGGAGGGTCAGCCCCAGCATTTT. It encodes CASSYSWEGQPQHF.